This T cell receptor beta chain was captured in a study of blood T cells in healthy people across ages. For the second PCR, which ran for about 7 to 11 cycles, a sample-barcoded 5' primer and a J-beta primer mix were used. From the 5' RACE reads, TCRdb called clonotypes with MiXCR, one entry per CDR3 protein. The sample holds about 1.8 million distinct CDR3 sequences, around half seen once. With 6 bases removed from V and 2 bases from J, the gap between germline ends came to 16 bases. Germline V gene data show CDR1 as MNHEY and CDR2 as SVGAGI. The CDR3 is 15 residues long. The sequence derives from a woman aged 40 to 50 in good health. Sample: blood. The V and J genes are TRBV6-5 and TRBJ1-2; possibly TRBD1 for D (6 bases). The CDR3: CASSPTGTINYGYTF. For the CDR3, the DNA is TGTGCCAGCAGCCCTACCGGGACAATAAACTATGGCTACACCTTC.